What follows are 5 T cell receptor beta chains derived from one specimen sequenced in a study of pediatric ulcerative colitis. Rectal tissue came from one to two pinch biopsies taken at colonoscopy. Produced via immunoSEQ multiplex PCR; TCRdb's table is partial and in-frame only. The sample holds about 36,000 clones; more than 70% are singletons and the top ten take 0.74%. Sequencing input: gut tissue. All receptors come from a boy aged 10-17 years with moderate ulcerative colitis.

The CDR3 reads CASSWRANNYGYTF. CDR3 nucleotides: TGTGCCAGCAGTTGGCGAGCCAATAACTATGGCTACACCTTC. This rearrangement joins TRBV6-5 to TRBJ1-2; no firm D call. The CDR3 runs to 14 residues. V lost 4 bases to trimming and J lost 1 base, with 10 bases between them. Germline-derived CDR1 and CDR2 are MNHEY and SVGAGI.

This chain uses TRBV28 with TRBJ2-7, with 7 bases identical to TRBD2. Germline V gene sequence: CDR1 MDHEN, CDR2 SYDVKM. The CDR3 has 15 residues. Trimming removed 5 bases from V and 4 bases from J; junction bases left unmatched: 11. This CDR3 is CASSGAGRERYEQYF. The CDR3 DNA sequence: TGTGCCAGCAGTGGAGCAGGGCGGGAGAGGTACGAGCAGTACTTC.

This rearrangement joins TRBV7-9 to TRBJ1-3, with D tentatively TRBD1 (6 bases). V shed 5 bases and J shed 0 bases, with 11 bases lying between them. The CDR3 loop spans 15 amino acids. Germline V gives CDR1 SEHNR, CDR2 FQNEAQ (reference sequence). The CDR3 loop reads CASSGTGYSGNTIYF. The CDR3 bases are TGTGCCAGCAGCGGCACAGGGTACTCTGGAAACACCATATATTTT.

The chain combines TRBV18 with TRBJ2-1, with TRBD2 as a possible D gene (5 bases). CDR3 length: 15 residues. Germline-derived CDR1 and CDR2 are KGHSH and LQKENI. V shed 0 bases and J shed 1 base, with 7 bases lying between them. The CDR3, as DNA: TGTGCCAGCTCACCACCCGGGGTTTCCTACAATGAGCAGTTCTTC. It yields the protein CASSPPGVSYNEQFF.

The CDR3 spells CASSSTSGGATGELFF. CDR3 nucleotides: TGCGCCAGCAGCTCCACTAGCGGGGGGGCCACCGGGGAGCTGTTTTTT. The chain has TRBV5-1 and TRBJ2-2; 13 bases match TRBD2. J was trimmed by 4 bases and V by 3 bases; bases with no gene match: 3. The germline V gene encodes CDR1 SGHRS and CDR2 YFSETQ. This CDR3 comprises 16 residues.